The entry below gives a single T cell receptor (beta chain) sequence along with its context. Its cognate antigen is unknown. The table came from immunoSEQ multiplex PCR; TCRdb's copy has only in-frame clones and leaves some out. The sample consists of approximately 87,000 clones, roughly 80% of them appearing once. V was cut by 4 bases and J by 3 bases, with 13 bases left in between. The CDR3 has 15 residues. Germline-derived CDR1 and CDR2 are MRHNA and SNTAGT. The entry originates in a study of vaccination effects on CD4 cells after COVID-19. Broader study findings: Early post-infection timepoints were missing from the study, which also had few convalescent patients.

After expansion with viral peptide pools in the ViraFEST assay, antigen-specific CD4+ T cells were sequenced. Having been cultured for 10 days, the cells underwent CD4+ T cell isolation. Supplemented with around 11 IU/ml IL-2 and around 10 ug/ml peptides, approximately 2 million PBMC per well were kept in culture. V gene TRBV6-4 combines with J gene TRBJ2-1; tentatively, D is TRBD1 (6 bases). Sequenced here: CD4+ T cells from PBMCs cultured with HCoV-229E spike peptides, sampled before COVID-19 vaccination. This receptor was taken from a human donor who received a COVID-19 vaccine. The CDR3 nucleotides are TGTGCCAGCAGTGTCACCATGACAGGCTACAATGAGCAGTTCTTC. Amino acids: CASSVTMTGYNEQFF.